Following are 21 T cell receptor beta chains from one sample sequenced in a study of post-analysis software for immune sequencing data. The study, taken as a whole, reports: Patients showed TRBV5-6, TRBV5-1 and TRBV20-1 among roughly 5 TRBV segments more frequent than in controls.

cDNA libraries of TCR beta carried unique molecular identifiers. TCRdb fed the PCR reads into MiXCR, producing one record per CDR3 protein. The sample shows fewer than 850,000 distinct CDR3 sequences, 46% of them seen only once. These receptors are not linked to any known antigen. Sequencing used blood. These receptors were collected from a girl aged 5 to 17 with multiple sclerosis.

This clonotype was seen a handful of times. The chain joins TRBV25-1 to TRBJ1-2; D is unclear. The ends were cut back, 4 bases at V and 1 base at J, with 7 bases in the middle. This CDR3 is built from 13 residues. Germline CDR1 MGHDK, CDR2 SYGVNS. CDR3 bases: TGTGCCAGCAGTGGGACCGATAACTATGGCTACACCTTC. It yields the protein CASSGTDNYGYTF.

The chain uses TRBV24-1 and TRBJ2-5; TRBD2 matches at 10 bases. The CDR3 sequence is 14 residues long. From germline, CDR1 is KGHDR and CDR2 SFDVKD. V trimming: 10 bases; J trimming: 5 bases; junction bases outside the gene matches: 9. Here the CDR3 reads CATTSSSGSETQYF. The CDR3 DNA reads TGTGCCACGACCTCGTCTAGCGGGAGTGAGACCCAGTACTTC.

This clonotype was counted between two and nine times. The V and J genes are TRBV12-3 or TRBV12-4 and TRBJ2-5; D ambiguous. V was shortened by 7 bases and J by 7 bases, with 16 bases between the two germline ends. There are 13 residues in the CDR3. The DNA for the CDR3 is TGTGCCAGCACTCTGGACGGAGCAGGGACCCAGTACTTC. Its protein is CASTLDGAGTQYF.

V usage is TRBV7-2 and J usage is TRBJ2-1; 11 nucleotides line up with TRBD2. The V gene's germline CDR1 is SGHTA and CDR2 FQGNSA. V dropped 5 bases and J dropped 8; count of bases not matched to a gene: 11. The CDR3 contains 16 residues. The CDR3 DNA reads as TGTGCCAGCAGCCTTGGAGTAGCGGGGGGGCAGGATGAGCAGTTCTTC. Translating it yields CASSLGVAGGQDEQFF.

This clonotype appeared a few times. The chain employs TRBV9 and TRBJ2-6, with 7 bases identical to TRBD1. In germline, CDR1 is SGDLS, CDR2 YYNGEE. The CDR3 is made up of 20 amino acids. V gave up 3 bases and J gave up 0 bases; unmatched junction bases: 15. The CDR3 nucleotides are TGTGCCAGCAGCGCAATCGAGGGGGCAGGGGGATTCTCTGGGGCCAACGTCCTGACTTTC. Translated: CASSAIEGAGGFSGANVLTF.

V gene TRBV3-1 combines with J gene TRBJ2-7; 8 positions match TRBD2. V lost 5 bases and J lost 1; bases outside the gene matches: 7. Germline V lookup: CDR1 LGHDT, CDR2 YNNKEL (reference sequence). CDR3 size: 15 residues. CDR3 DNA: TGTGCCAGCAGCGCAAACTTAGCGGGATCCTACGAGCAGTACTTC. Translating it yields CASSANLAGSYEQYF.

Only a few counts were recorded for this clonotype. The rearrangement joins TRBV20-1 to TRBJ2-3; 8 bases line up with TRBD2. Germline assignment: CDR1 DFQATT and CDR2 SNEGSKA (reference sequence). V lost 4 bases, J lost 4 bases, and 10 bases stayed unmatched. This CDR3 comprises 15 residues. The CDR3 sequence is CSANLAGGRADTQYF. As DNA, the CDR3 is TGCAGTGCTAATCTGGCGGGAGGTCGCGCAGATACGCAGTATTTT.

In regard to this clonotype: One base away lies a much larger clone, so this may be a sequencing read error. The chain uses TRBV29-1 and TRBJ2-1; possible D gene TRBD1, 6 bases. Germline CDR1 and CDR2: SQVTM and ANQGSEA. The CDR3 is 13 amino acids. V lost 5 bases and J lost 6, with 14 bases in between. Here the CDR3 reads CSVWTEASNEQFF. For the CDR3, the DNA is TGCAGCGTTTGGACAGAGGCATCCAATGAGCAGTTCTTC.

For the CDR3, the DNA is TGTGCCAGTACCTACGTTCCGACAGGGATGAACACTGAAGCTTTCTTT. Amino acids: CASTYVPTGMNTEAFF. This chain uses TRBV7-9 with TRBJ1-1; 7 bases agree with TRBD1. Germline trimming cut 9 bases from V and 0 bases from J; bases unmatched to any gene: 13. The CDR3 loop spans 16 amino acids. Germline V gene sequence: CDR1 SEHNR, CDR2 FQNEAQ (reference sequence).

This clonotype has only a few counts. The chain carries TRBV7-9 and TRBJ1-2, with D unclear. The germline gives CDR1 SEHNR, CDR2 FQNEAQ (reference sequence). The CDR3 contains 16 residues. V gave up 6 bases and J gave up 8 bases, with 25 bases separating them. The CDR3 here is CASSSGETWSYWGYTF. Written as DNA, the CDR3 is TGTGCCAGCAGTTCCGGCGAGACATGGTCCTATTGGGGCTACACCTTC.

In this sample, this clonotype turned up a few times. The V call is TRBV13, the J call TRBJ2-4, with TRBD1 matching 7 bases. V lost 5 bases and J lost 4; bases outside the gene matches: 8. The CDR3 runs to 15 residues. Per the germline V gene, CDR1 is PRHDT and CDR2 is FYEKMQ (reference sequence). The CDR3 DNA is TGTGCCAGCAGCCTGCGACAGGGTGAGAAAAACATTCAGTACTTC. Translated: CASSLRQGEKNIQYF.

This clonotype was found a few times. The chain uses TRBV10-3 and TRBJ2-7, with 10 nucleotides matching TRBD2. The CDR3 has 13 amino acids. Germline values: CDR1 ENHRY, CDR2 SYGVKD. Unmatched junction bases numbered 3, after V lost 6 bases and J lost 4 bases. In nucleotides, the CDR3 is TGTGCCATCAGGGTAGCGGGGGGATACGAGCAGTACTTC. Protein product: CAIRVAGGYEQYF.

The rearrangement joins TRBV27 to TRBJ2-5, with 11 bases that match TRBD1. The CDR3 runs to 17 residues. J was trimmed by 5 bases and V by 0 bases; bases with no gene match: 8. Germline V gives CDR1 MNHEY, CDR2 SMNVEV (reference sequence). The CDR3: CASSLSGAGTGGETQYF. CDR3 coding DNA: TGTGCCAGCAGTTTATCGGGGGCCGGGACAGGGGGTGAGACCCAGTACTTC.

The chain combines TRBV12-3 or TRBV12-4 with TRBJ1-4; 7 nucleotides line up with TRBD1. The CDR3 is made up of 13 amino acids. J lost 5 bases, V lost 8 bases, and 5 bases had no gene match. For the CDR3, the DNA is TGTGCCAGCCCGGGACAGCTGAATGAAAAACTGTTTTTT. It is translated as CASPGQLNEKLFF.

The V gene is TRBV7-6, the J gene TRBJ2-3, with 9 bases identical to TRBD1. The CDR3 runs 17 residues. Germline V gives CDR1 SGHVS, CDR2 FNYEAQ. Germline trimming cut 5 bases from V and 4 bases from J; bases unmatched to any gene: 13. CDR3 amino acids: CASSLRPGTGSSDTQYF. The CDR3, as DNA: TGTGCCAGCAGCCTTAGGCCCGGGACAGGGTCGTCAGATACGCAGTATTTT.

The sample holds many counts of this clonotype. The chain employs TRBV7-2 and TRBJ2-7, with D perhaps matching TRBD2 (6 bases). Germline values: CDR1 SGHTA, CDR2 FQGNSA. The CDR3 loop spans 15 amino acids. Trimming cost V 3 bases and J 1 base, with 13 bases left between them. The CDR3 nucleotides read TGTGCCAGCAGCTTCGGACTATCAACATCCTACGAGCAGTACTTC. This codes for CASSFGLSTSYEQYF.

The chain carries TRBV5-1 and TRBJ2-5; the match to TRBD2 covers 9 bases. The DNA end favors TRBJ2-7, so the J call may be wrong. The CDR3 is made up of 17 amino acids. From germline, CDR1 is SGHRS and CDR2 YFSETQ. CDR3 in amino acids: CASSLSSLAGSAYEQYF. Written as DNA, the CDR3 is TGCGCCAGCAGCCTCTCCAGCCTAGCGGGATCAGCCTACGAGCAGTACTTC.

The gene calls are TRBV3-1 and TRBJ2-1; a possible D gene is TRBD2 (5 bases). Germline CDR1 and CDR2: LGHDT and YNNKEL (reference sequence). The CDR3 is 18 residues long. The V and J ends lost 1 base and 0 bases respectively, with 16 bases between them. CDR3 loop: CASSQVLAGPSSYNEQFF. The CDR3 nucleotides are TGTGCCAGCAGCCAAGTTCTTGCGGGCCCGTCCTCCTACAATGAGCAGTTCTTC.

The genes are TRBV5-1 and TRBJ2-1, with no clear D. CDR1 is SGHRS and CDR2 is YFSETQ in the germline V gene. The CDR3 extends over 15 amino acids. Trimming stripped 5 bases from V and 2 bases from J, with 14 bases between. Written as DNA, the CDR3 is TGCGCCAGCAGGGACCCTCCCTCGGCCTACAATGAGCAGTTCTTC. As protein: CASRDPPSAYNEQFF.

This clonotype came up a few times. The chain uses TRBV4-3 and TRBJ2-1; the match to TRBD2 covers 13 bases. Germline CDR1 LGHNA, CDR2 YSLEER. The CDR3 totals 22 residues. Trimming took 1 base from V and 0 from J; bases not matched to a gene: 15. The chain's CDR3 is CASSQATLDPGLAGSSYNEQFF. The CDR3 DNA follows: TGCGCCAGCAGCCAAGCTACACTTGACCCGGGACTAGCGGGGAGCTCCTACAATGAGCAGTTCTTC.

This clonotype was observed at least ten times. The rearrangement uses TRBV6-2 or TRBV6-3 and TRBJ2-5; D is possibly TRBD1 (5 bases). Trimming stripped 7 bases from V and 2 bases from J, with 8 bases between. The CDR3 is 12 residues long. CDR1 is MNHEY and CDR2 is SVGEGT in the germline V gene. CDR3 DNA sequence: TGTGCCAGCACCGACAGTCAAGAGACCCAGTACTTC. Translated, it gives CASTDSQETQYF.